This TCR beta chain was recorded in a study of T cell repertoires in cytomegalovirus infection. Turning to the study itself: Evidence of both CMV infection and a matching HLA type came from public TCR beta signatures.

Overall study findings and caveats: People with CMV and the relevant HLA were identified by cumulative public TCR beta family frequency. Across the ex vivo response, the dominant clonotypes were HLA-C-restricted CMV-specific TCR beta clonotypes.

TCRdb reprocessed the reads via MiXCR and lists one record per CDR3 protein. The sample includes under 350,000 distinct CDR3 sequences, 20% to 25% of them seen just once. This CDR3 contains 14 residues. CDR1 is DFQATT, CDR2 SNEGSKA, per germline (reference sequence). Trimming cost V 3 bases and J 2 bases; bases outside gene matches: 6. To note about this clonotype: Its specificity is not known.

V gene TRBV20-1 combines with J gene TRBJ2-5, with 7 nucleotides matching TRBD2. The sample consisted of cultured PBMCs, taken from culture after CMV antigen stimulation. The receptor comes from a human donor in good health (CMV status not recorded). Some clones in this sample may be carry-over from other donors' samples. The CDR3 region has the DNA TGCAGTGCTAGGAATTCGGGGGGACAAGAGACCCAGTACTTC. Encoded protein: CSARNSGGQETQYF.